This entry is about one TCR beta chain. Its antigen remains undetermined. No much larger clone exists at a distance of one base, and base qualities are not known. RNA was extracted using the RNeasy kit, and roughly 0.5 to 1 ug of the RNA was reverse transcribed with random hexamers. The immunoSEQ multiplex PCR assay, which covers 54 Vbeta and 13 Jbeta segments, was used to amplify TCR beta CDR3 regions. PCR amplification bias was corrected by using a synthetic template baseline for primer optimization and computational correction. In the source study's methods: Reads were annotated to V, D and J genes per IMGT and analyzed with immunoSEQ Analyzer, keeping only productive sequences. To calculate clonality, Shannon entropy was normalized by log2 of the number of productive unique sequences and then subtracted from one. Public and private clones were assessed among the 100 most prevalent clones of each patient and control. Susac-specific clones were defined as absent from healthy and MS cohorts, around 980 published viral clones and other ImmuneACCESS disease sequences. TCRdb took the public reads, trimmed them with fastp at Q25, ran MiXCR for clone calling and kept in-frame beta chains. For every CDR3 protein sequence, its rows merge into one entry that carries the most common genes and DNA. The V and J calls and clone size are TCRdb's, not the authors'. The sample profile shows roughly 180,000 distinct CDR3 sequences; approximately 95% of them were found once. Jointly, the top ten make up about 0.1% of the sample.

This sample was included in a study of CD8 T cells in Susac syndrome (dated 2019 in TCRdb). Study-level background: Whether CD8+ T cell activation and differentiation in Susac syndrome was antigen driven was tested using repertoire sequencing.

The germline V gene (reference sequence) provides CDR1 SEHNR and CDR2 FQNEAQ. The CDR3 sequence holds 13 residues, the cysteine and phenylalanine included. The only DNA kept is the CDR3, 39 bases in frame from the first base. The junction carries 14 bases between V and J, which are trimmed by 4 bases and 10 bases respectively. Peripheral blood CD8+ and CD4+ T cells from healthy donors, Susac syndrome patients and multiple sclerosis patients were profiled by high-throughput TCR beta sequencing. Healthy donors were age- and sex-matched controls. Bulk CD8+ and CD4+ T cells were purified by magnetic negative isolation, whereas CD8+ TEMRA cells were enriched by FACS. Blood was drawn into EDTA tubes, processed within 24 hours, and PBMCs were isolated by density gradient centrifugation. PBMCs intended for TCR sequencing were cryopreserved in liquid nitrogen and were subsequently thawed in a 37 degrees C water bath. Purity of sorted or isolated CD4+, CD8+ and CD8+ TEMRA cells was at least 90%.

Overall study results and their limits: The study acknowledged that relatively few individuals were included in the TCR sequencing and HLA analysis.

Here the chain combines TRBV7-9 and TRBJ2-1; possibly the D gene is TRBD1, per 5 matching bases. The source is a human donor in good health. The specimen was CD4+ T cells from PBMCs. The DNA is TGTGCCAGCAGCTCCCCCAGGGTCGGGGAGCAGTTCTTC. Its protein is CASSSPRVGEQFF. The variable domain in full, with residues beyond the CDR3 obtained from the reference TRBV7-9 and TRBJ2-1 genes, is DTGVSQNPRHKITKRGQNVTFRCDPISEHNRLYWYRQTLGQGPEFLTYFQNEAQLEKSRLLSDRFSAERPKGSFSTLEIQRTEQGDSAMYLCASSSPRVGEQFFGPGTRLTVL.